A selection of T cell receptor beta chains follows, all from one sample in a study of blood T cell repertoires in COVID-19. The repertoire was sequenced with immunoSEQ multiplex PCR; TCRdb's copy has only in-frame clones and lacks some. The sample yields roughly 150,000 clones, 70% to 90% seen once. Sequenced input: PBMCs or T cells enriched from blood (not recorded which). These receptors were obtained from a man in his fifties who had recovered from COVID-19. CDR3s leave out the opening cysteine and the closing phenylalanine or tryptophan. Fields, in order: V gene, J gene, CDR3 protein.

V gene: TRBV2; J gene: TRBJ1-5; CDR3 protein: ASSVTGNSNQPQH
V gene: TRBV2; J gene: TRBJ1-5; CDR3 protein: ASTRSSGANQPQH
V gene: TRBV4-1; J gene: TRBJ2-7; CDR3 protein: ASSQGAYEQY
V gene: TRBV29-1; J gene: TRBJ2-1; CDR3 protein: SVQGTGRDEQF
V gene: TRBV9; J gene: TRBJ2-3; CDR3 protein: ASSVGFGDTQY
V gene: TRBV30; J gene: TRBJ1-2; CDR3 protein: AWSPTQDYGYT
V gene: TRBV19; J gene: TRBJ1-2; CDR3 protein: ASRTDRVYGYT
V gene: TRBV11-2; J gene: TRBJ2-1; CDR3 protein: ASSVTSGVYNEQF
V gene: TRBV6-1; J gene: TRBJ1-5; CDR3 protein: ASSLTGWQPQH
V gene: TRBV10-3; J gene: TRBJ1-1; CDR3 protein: AISEGRTEAF
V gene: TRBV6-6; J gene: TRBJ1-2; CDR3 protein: ASSRETSKGNYGYT
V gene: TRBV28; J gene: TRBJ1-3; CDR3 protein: ASVGTAGNTIY
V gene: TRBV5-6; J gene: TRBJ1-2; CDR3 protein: ASSRWWGGYGYT
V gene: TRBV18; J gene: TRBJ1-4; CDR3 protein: ASSQGQRREKLF
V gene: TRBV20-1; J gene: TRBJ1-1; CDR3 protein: SASLQGGRTEAF
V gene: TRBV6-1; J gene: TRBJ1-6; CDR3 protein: ASSEREARDNSPLH
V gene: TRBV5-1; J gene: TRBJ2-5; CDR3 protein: ASSWRLAGGQETQY